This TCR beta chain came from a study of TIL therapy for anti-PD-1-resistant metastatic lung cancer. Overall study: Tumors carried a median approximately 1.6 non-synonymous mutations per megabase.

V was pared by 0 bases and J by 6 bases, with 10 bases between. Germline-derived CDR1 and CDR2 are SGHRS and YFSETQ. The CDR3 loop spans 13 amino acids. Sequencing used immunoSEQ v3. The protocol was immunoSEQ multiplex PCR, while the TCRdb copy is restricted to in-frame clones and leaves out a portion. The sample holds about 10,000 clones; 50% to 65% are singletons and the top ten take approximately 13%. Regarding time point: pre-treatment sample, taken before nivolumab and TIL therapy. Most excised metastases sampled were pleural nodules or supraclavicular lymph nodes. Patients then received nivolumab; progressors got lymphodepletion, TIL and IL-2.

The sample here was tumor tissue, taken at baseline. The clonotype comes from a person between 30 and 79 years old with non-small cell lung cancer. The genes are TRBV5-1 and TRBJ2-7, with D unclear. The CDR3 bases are TGCGCCAGCAGCTTGGATCCGGGTAGCGAGCAGTACTTC. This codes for CASSLDPGSEQYF.